This T cell receptor (beta chain) derives from a study of T cells after yellow fever vaccination. The CDR3 runs to 15 residues. The trim removed 4 bases at V and 3 bases at J, leaving 5 bases unmatched. Each CDR3 protein gets one entry after TCRdb re-called the 5' RACE reads with MiXCR. Found here are 100,000 to 150,000 distinct CDR3 sequences, about 8.8% of them singletons; the top ten hold 40%. As regards this clonotype: Its matching antigen is unknown.

Overall study results and limits: Weaker, the secondary response had a peak occurring faster, on day 5 versus 15.

This TCR came from a man aged 18 to 30 who received the YFV17D yellow fever vaccine. The sequencing used CD8+ T cells sorted from PBMCs, collected on the day of the yellow fever booster vaccination. The chain has TRBV12-3 or TRBV12-4 and TRBJ1-5; 8 bases map to TRBD1. The DNA of the CDR3 is TGTGCCAGCAGTTCCGGGACAGGCCTCAATCAGCCCCAGCATTTT. Encoded protein: CASSSGTGLNQPQHF.